A single sample is the source of the 8 T cell receptor beta chains below, sequenced in a study of T cells in Graves' hyperthyroidism and ophthalmopathy. Amplified TCR beta CDR3 regions derived from RNA transcripts. HTBI primers drove first-round RT-PCR of the TCR CDR3. TCRdb independently ran MiXCR on the multiplex PCR reads; one entry per CDR3 protein. The sample holds about 720,000 distinct CDR3 sequences, roughly a sixth seen once. The sequenced material came from blood. The receptors were gathered from a woman aged 45-65 years with Graves' hyperthyroidism that later progressed to Graves' ophthalmopathy.

This chain uses TRBV5-1 with TRBJ2-4; D is unclear. Germline lookup yields CDR1 SGHRS and CDR2 YFSETQ. Trimming pared 4 bases from V and 15 bases from J, leaving 14 bases between. The CDR3 sequence is 11 residues long. The CDR3 DNA follows: TGCGCCAGCAGCGAGGACGGGCTCGCGTACTTC. Translating gives CASSEDGLAYF. The whole variable domain, filled in from reference TRBV5-1 and TRBJ2-4, reads KAGVTQTPRYLIKTRGQQVTLSCSPISGHRSVSWYQQTPGQGLQFLFEYFSETQRNKGNFPGRFSGRQFSNSRSEMNVSTLELGDSALYLCASSEDGLAYFGAGTRLSVL.

This clonotype has only a few counts. The chain employs TRBV20-1 and TRBJ2-6; D ambiguous. V lost 1 base and J 0 bases, leaving 7 bases between the germline ends. The length of the CDR3 is 15 residues. CDR1 is DFQATT, CDR2 SNEGSKA, per germline (reference sequence). CDR3 residues: CSARVRDSGANVLTF. The CDR3 region has the DNA TGCAGTGCTAGAGTAAGAGACTCTGGGGCCAACGTCCTGACTTTC.

As regards this clonotype: A much larger clone is a single base away; this may be a read error. The chain joins TRBV20-1 to TRBJ2-7, with 11 bases matching TRBD2. CDR1 is DFQATT, CDR2 SNEGSKA, per germline (reference sequence). J was trimmed by 9 bases and V by 6 bases; bases with no gene match: 16. The CDR3 loop spans 15 amino acids. The chain's CDR3 is CSAKSGTSGKFVQYF. CDR3 bases: TGCAGTGCGAAGTCCGGGACTAGCGGCAAGTTTGTGCAGTACTTC.

This clonotype was recorded many times. The chain couples TRBV7-9 to TRBJ2-7, with D hard to call. Germline lookup yields CDR1 SEHNR and CDR2 FQNEAQ (reference sequence). There are 14 residues in the CDR3. The germline V and J ends were trimmed by 8 bases and 1 base, with 15 bases remaining between them. CDR3 residues: CASSPPSSSYEQYF. CDR3 DNA: TGTGCCAGCTCACCACCGTCGTCTTCCTACGAGCAGTACTTC.

This clonotype has at least ten counts. The chain recombines TRBV6-1 with TRBJ1-5; no definite D call. Between the trimmed V and J ends, which lost 5 bases and 3 bases, there was a span of 8 bases. Per the germline V gene, CDR1 is MNHNS and CDR2 is SASEGT. CDR3 length: 13 amino acids. CDR3: CASSPYYNQPQHF. CDR3 nucleotide sequence: TGTGCCAGCAGTCCTTACTACAATCAGCCCCAGCATTTT.

This clonotype was seen a few times. The chain uses TRBV5-1 and TRBJ2-5, with 15 positions matching TRBD2. Germline-derived CDR1 and CDR2 are SGHRS and YFSETQ. The CDR3 extends over 17 amino acids. Trimming took 4 bases from V and 4 from J; bases not matched to a gene: 8. In DNA form, the CDR3 reads TGCGCCAGCAGCCCCGGACTAGCGGGGGGGTATCGAGAGACCCAGTACTTC. Amino acid sequence: CASSPGLAGGYRETQYF. The complete variable domain, with remaining parts taken from reference TRBV5-1 and TRBJ2-5, reads KAGVTQTPRYLIKTRGQQVTLSCSPISGHRSVSWYQQTPGQGLQFLFEYFSETQRNKGNFPGRFSGRQFSNSRSEMNVSTLELGDSALYLCASSPGLAGGYRETQYFGPGTRLLVL.

This clonotype has a count of ten or more. The junction departs from the called germline gene at one end, perhaps through a read error. The chain joins TRBV7-7 to TRBJ2-7; possible D gene TRBD1, 6 bases. Germline V gene sequence: CDR1 SSHAT, CDR2 FNYEAQ (reference sequence). CDR3 length: 14 amino acids. CDR3 amino acids: CASSLDRDNYEQYF. DNA for the CDR3: TGTGCTAGCAGCTTAGATCGGGACAACTACGAGCAGTACTTC.

This clonotype was seen many times. V is TRBV29-1 and J is TRBJ2-3; TRBD1 matches at 11 bases. Germline lookup yields CDR1 SQVTM and CDR2 ANQGSEA. The CDR3 consists of 13 residues. The J segment lost 8 bases and the V segment lost 4 bases, leaving 5 bases of the junction unmatched. The CDR3: CSVGGQGDVTQYF. CDR3 coding DNA: TGCAGCGTTGGGGGACAGGGGGATGTTACGCAGTATTTT.